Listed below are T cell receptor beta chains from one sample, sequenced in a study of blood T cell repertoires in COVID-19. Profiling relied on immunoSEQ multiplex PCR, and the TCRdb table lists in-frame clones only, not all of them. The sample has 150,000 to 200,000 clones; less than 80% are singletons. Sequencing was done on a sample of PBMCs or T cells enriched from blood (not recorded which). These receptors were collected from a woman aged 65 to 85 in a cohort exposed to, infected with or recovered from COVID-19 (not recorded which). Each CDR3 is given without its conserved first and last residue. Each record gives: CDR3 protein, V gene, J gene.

CDR3: ASSPQGRTGELF; V: TRBV18; J: TRBJ2-2
CDR3: ASLSRGDSPLH; V: TRBV6-5; J: TRBJ1-6
CDR3: ASYGTGSGNTEAF; V: TRBV2; J: TRBJ1-1
CDR3: ASKEATPSEKLF; V: TRBV2; J: TRBJ1-4
CDR3: ASSSLAGRDNEQF; V: TRBV5-1; J: TRBJ2-1
CDR3: ASGEVVLNTDTQY; V: TRBV12-5; J: TRBJ2-3
CDR3: ASSSPGQGAF; V: TRBV27; J: TRBJ1-1
CDR3: ASSLRLNLISEQF; V: TRBV28; J: TRBJ2-1
CDR3: ASSLRGNTGELF; V: TRBV5-1; J: TRBJ2-2
CDR3: SARLLPTQY; V: TRBV20-1; J: TRBJ2-3
CDR3: ASSLGDSVNQPQH; V: TRBV5-1; J: TRBJ1-5
CDR3: ASSLGASSYNEQF; V: TRBV7-9; J: TRBJ2-1
CDR3: ASSLYDRYTGELF; V: TRBV28; J: TRBJ2-2
CDR3: ASGSSAATSTDTQY; V: TRBV28; J: TRBJ2-3
CDR3: ASSFTRTDKVM; V: TRBV7-2; J: TRBJ1-1
CDR3: ASSLQGTSNEQY; V: TRBV28; J: TRBJ2-7
CDR3: ASRGQTDTQY; V: TRBV2; J: TRBJ2-3
CDR3: ASSYSSRTEAF; V: TRBV6-5; J: TRBJ1-1
CDR3: ASSLARGTGNTIY; V: TRBV7-8; J: TRBJ1-3
CDR3: ASSFDAGAEAF; V: TRBV12-3/TRBV12-4; J: TRBJ1-1
CDR3: ASSPLFERGVNEQF; V: TRBV13; J: TRBJ2-1
CDR3: ASSLAGQNTGELF; V: TRBV7-9; J: TRBJ2-2
CDR3: ASSLEHLRQNSYEQY; V: TRBV11-2; J: TRBJ2-7
CDR3: ASSQSPGQSNSPLH; V: TRBV3-1/TRBV3-2; J: TRBJ1-6
CDR3: AISHFLASQETQY; V: TRBV10-3; J: TRBJ2-5
CDR3: ATSEVDRERAYEQY; V: TRBV24-1; J: TRBJ2-7
CDR3: ASSIEYRISGANVLT; V: TRBV19; J: TRBJ2-6
CDR3: ASSPIVGLAEETQY; V: TRBV18; J: TRBJ2-5
CDR3: ASSESVGLLNH; V: TRBV6-1; J: TRBJ1-6